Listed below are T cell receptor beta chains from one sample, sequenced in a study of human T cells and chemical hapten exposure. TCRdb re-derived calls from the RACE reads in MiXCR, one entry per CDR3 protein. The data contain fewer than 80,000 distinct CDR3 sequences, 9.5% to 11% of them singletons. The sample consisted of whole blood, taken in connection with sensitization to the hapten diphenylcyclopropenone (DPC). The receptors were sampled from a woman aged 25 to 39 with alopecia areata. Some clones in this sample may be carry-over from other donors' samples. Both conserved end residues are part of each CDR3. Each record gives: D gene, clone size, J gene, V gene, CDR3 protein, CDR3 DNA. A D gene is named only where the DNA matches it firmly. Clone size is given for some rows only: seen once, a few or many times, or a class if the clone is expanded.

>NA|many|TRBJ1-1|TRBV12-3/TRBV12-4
CASSLSARANTEAFF
TGTGCCAGCAGTTTATCTGCCAGGGCGAACACTGAAGCTTTCTTT
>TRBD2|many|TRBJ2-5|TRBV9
CASSPQSQRGSYQETQYF
TGTGCCAGCAGCCCCCAGTCTCAGCGGGGGTCGTACCAAGAGACCCAGTACTTC
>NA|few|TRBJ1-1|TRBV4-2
CASSQEDSGTGWGTEAFF
TGTGCCAGCAGCCAAGAAGATAGTGGCACAGGGTGGGGGACTGAAGCTTTCTTT
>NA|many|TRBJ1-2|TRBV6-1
CASTRTVNYGYTF
TGTGCCAGCACTCGGACGGTTAACTATGGCTACACCTTC
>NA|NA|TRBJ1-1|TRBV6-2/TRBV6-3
CASSQQGSEAFF
TGTGCCAGCAGTCAGCAGGGTTCTGAAGCTTTCTTT
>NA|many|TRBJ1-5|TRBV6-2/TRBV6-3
CASSWQGNSNQPQHF
TGTGCCAGCAGTTGGCAGGGGAATAGCAATCAGCCCCAGCATTTT
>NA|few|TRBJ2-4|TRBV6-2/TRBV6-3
CASEGVAKNIQYF
TGTGCCAGCGAAGGCGTAGCCAAAAACATTCAGTACTTC
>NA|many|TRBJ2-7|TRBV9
CASSVGGQPGEQYF
TGTGCCAGCAGCGTAGGAGGCCAGCCGGGCGAGCAGTACTTC
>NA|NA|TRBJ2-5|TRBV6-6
CASSQPRQGGETQYF
TGTGCCAGCAGCCAACCACGGCAGGGGGGAGAGACCCAGTACTTC
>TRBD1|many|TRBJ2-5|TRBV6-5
CASSYSIDRGGGETQYF
TGTGCCAGCAGTTACTCGATAGACAGGGGAGGTGGAGAGACCCAGTACTTC
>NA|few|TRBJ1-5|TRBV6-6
CASSTYRVGNNQPQHF
TGTGCCAGCAGTACATACAGGGTTGGAAACAATCAGCCCCAGCATTTT
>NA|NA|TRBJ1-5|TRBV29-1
CSVVMGGSNQPQHF
TGCAGCGTTGTGATGGGGGGTAGCAATCAGCCCCAGCATTTT
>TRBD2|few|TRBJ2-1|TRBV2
CASRASSGAEQFF
TGTGCCAGCAGAGCCTCTAGCGGGGCCGAGCAGTTCTTC
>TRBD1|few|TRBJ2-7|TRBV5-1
CASSVGTASSYEQYF
TGCGCCAGCAGCGTAGGGACAGCAAGCTCCTACGAGCAGTACTTC
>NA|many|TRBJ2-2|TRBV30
CAWRDTITGELFF
TGTGCCTGGAGGGACACTATCACCGGGGAGCTGTTTTTT
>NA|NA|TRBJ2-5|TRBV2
CASSETPETQYF
TGTGCCAGCAGTGAAACTCCAGAGACCCAGTACTTC
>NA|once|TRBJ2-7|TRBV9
CASSVGWQGGEQYF
TGTGCCAGCAGCGTAGGTTGGCAGGGGGGCGAGCAGTACTTC
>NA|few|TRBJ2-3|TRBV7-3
CASTLGGRTDTQYF
TGTGCCAGCACCCTTGGCGGCAGGACAGATACGCAGTATTTT
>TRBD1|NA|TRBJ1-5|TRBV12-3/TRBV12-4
CASSLPTGGIQPQHF
TGTGCCAGCAGTTTACCGACAGGGGGGATTCAGCCCCAGCATTTT
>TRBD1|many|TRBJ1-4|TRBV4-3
CASSSTGTGREKLFF
TGCGCCAGCAGCTCTACCGGGACAGGAAGGGAAAAACTGTTTTTT
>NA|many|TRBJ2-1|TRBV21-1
CASGFTREGDEQFF
TGTGCCAGCGGGTTTACAAGGGAGGGAGATGAGCAGTTCTTC
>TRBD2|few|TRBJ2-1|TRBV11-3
CASSSSGALMQFF
TGTGCCAGCAGCTCTAGCGGGGCCTTGATGCAGTTCTTC
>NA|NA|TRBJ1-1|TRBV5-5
CASSLGWLGTEAFF
TGTGCCAGCAGCTTGGGTTGGTTGGGGACTGAAGCTTTCTTT
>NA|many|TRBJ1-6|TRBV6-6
CASTFGTGNNSPLHF
TGTGCCAGCACCTTCGGGACGGGCAATAATTCACCCCTCCACTTT
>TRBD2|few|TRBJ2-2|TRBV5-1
CASNKNERELTGELFF
TGCGCCAGCAACAAGAACGAGCGGGAACTCACCGGGGAGCTGTTTTTT
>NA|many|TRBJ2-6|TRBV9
CASSARRISGANVLTF
TGTGCCAGCAGCGCACGACGGATCTCTGGGGCCAACGTCCTGACTTTC
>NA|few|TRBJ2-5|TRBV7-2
CASSLVHGGETQYF
TGTGCCAGCAGCTTGGTGCACGGGGGCGAGACCCAGTACTTC
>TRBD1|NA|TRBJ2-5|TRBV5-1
CAGSLSGQGSQETQYF
TGCGCCGGCAGCTTGTCTGGACAGGGCTCCCAAGAGACCCAGTACTTC
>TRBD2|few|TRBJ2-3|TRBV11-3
CASSPRTSGGRTDTQYF
TGTGCCAGCAGCCCTAGGACTAGCGGGGGGCGGACAGATACGCAGTATTTT
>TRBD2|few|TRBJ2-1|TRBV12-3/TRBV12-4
CASSPRVSSGAHNEQFF
TGTGCCAGCAGTCCCAGAGTTTCGAGCGGGGCCCACAATGAGCAGTTCTTC
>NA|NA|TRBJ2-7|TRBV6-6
CASSNAASGPVGEQYF
TGTGCCAGCAGCAATGCAGCCTCGGGACCTGTGGGAGAGCAGTACTTC
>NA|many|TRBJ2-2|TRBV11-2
CASSRALNANTGELFF
TGTGCCAGCAGCAGAGCCCTTAACGCGAACACCGGGGAGCTGTTTTTT
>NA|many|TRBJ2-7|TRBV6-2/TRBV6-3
CASSYAQRSYEQYF
TGTGCCAGCAGTTACGCCCAGAGGTCCTACGAGCAGTACTTC
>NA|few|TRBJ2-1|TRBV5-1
CASSRRGTYNEQFF
TGCGCCAGCAGTAGAAGGGGGACCTACAATGAGCAGTTCTTC
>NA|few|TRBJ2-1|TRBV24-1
CATSGPGHLPPSYNEQFF
TGTGCCACCAGTGGGCCGGGACATCTACCTCCCTCCTACAATGAGCAGTTCTTC
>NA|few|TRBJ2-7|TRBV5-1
CASSVRDGSYEQYF
TGCGCCAGCAGCGTCCGGGACGGCTCCTACGAGCAGTACTTC
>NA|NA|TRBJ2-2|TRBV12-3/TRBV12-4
CASRQQSLNTGELFF
TGTGCCAGCAGACAACAGAGCTTAAACACCGGGGAGCTGTTTTTT
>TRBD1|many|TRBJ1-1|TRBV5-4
CAFTRGQGAWTEAFF
TGTGCCTTCACCAGGGGACAGGGGGCCTGGACTGAAGCTTTCTTT